Below are 5 T cell receptor beta chains sequenced from a single sample in a study of monozygotic twins with inflammatory bowel disease. TCRdb re-analyzed the 5' RACE reads; it lists each CDR3 protein once, without DNA. The sample has approximately 400,000 distinct CDR3 sequences, and its top ten clones hold approximately 2.4%. Sequencing was carried out using blood. The receptors derive from a human donor with ulcerative colitis or Crohn's disease, or a healthy co-twin of an affected twin (not recorded which).

V is TRBV7-9 and J is TRBJ1-1; TCRdb names TRBD1, which stays unverified in the absence of DNA. The CDR3 is 12 residues long. Germline CDR1 and CDR2: SEHNR and FQNEAQ (reference sequence). The CDR3 spells CASSPGQGKAFF. The whole variable domain, remainder taken from reference TRBV7-9 and TRBJ1-1, is DTGVSQNPRHKITKRGQNVTFRCDPISEHNRLYWYRQTLGQGPEFLTYFQNEAQLEKSRLLSDRFSAERPKGSFSTLEIQRTEQGDSAMYLCASSPGQGKAFFGQGTRLTVV.

The V gene is TRBV12-3 or TRBV12-4, the J gene TRBJ2-5; TCRdb's D call, TRBD1, is unchecked because there is no DNA. The CDR3 is 15 residues long. The CDR3 region is CASSQPAGGRETQYF.

The chain carries TRBV20-1 and TRBJ1-2. This CDR3 has 13 amino acids. CDR1 and CDR2 (germline): DFQATT, SNEGSKA (reference sequence). The CDR3 loop reads CSASVPDLGGYTF.

The rearrangement joins TRBV27 to TRBJ1-1; as DNA is missing, the TRBD1 call by TCRdb cannot be tested. Per the germline V gene, CDR1 is MNHEY and CDR2 is SMNVEV (reference sequence). This CDR3 region has 14 residues. The CDR3 sequence is CASSRWGSNTEAFF.

This chain links TRBV7-9 with TRBJ1-5; TCRdb indicates TRBD1, and absent DNA this call remains unverified. The CDR3 consists of 16 residues. Germline V gives CDR1 SEHNR, CDR2 FQNEAQ (reference sequence). CDR3 in amino acids: CASSLGQPASNQPQHF.